Below, 3 T cell receptor beta chains from the same sample are listed, as sequenced in a study of CD8 T cells in Susac syndrome. The RNA input was 0.5 to 1 ug, and it was reverse transcribed with random hexamers. TCRdb re-derived calls from the immunoSEQ multiplex PCR reads in MiXCR, one entry per CDR3 protein. Seen here are 180,000 or so distinct CDR3 sequences, roughly 95% observed once, and the top ten hold 0.093%. Sample: CD4+ T cells from PBMCs. The receptor source for this set is a human donor with multiple sclerosis.

CDR3 loop: CSASEGRQATNTF. CDR3 sequence (DNA): TGCAGTGCTAGTGAGGGGAGACAGGCTACTAATACCTTC. The chain recombines TRBV20-1 with TRBJ1-2, with a possible D match to TRBD1 (6 bases). Trimming took off 3 bases at V and 14 bases at J, with 22 bases between the two ends. Germline V gene lookup returns CDR1 DFQATT and CDR2 SNEGSKA (reference sequence). This CDR3 contains 13 residues.

The rearrangement links TRBV2 to TRBJ2-7, with D maybe TRBD2 (5 bases). CDR1 and CDR2 (germline): SNHLY, FYNNEI. The CDR3 is 15 residues long. Trimming took off 2 bases at V and 3 bases at J, with 14 bases between the two ends. CDR3: CASSERAGLLYEQYF. The CDR3 region has the DNA TGTGCCAGCAGTGAACGGGCCGGACTGCTCTACGAGCAGTACTTC.

The chain joins TRBV30 to TRBJ2-7; maybe TRBD2 (7 bases). This CDR3 has 14 residues. Germline CDR1 GTSNPN, CDR2 SVGIG (reference sequence). Trimming removed 7 bases at V and 4 bases at J, with 20 bases between. The CDR3 DNA sequence: TGTGCCTCCTCGTCCGGGGGGCTTTGGTACGAGCAGTACTTC. This gives the protein CASSSGGLWYEQYF.